This TCR beta chain was documented in a study of blood T cell repertoires in COVID-19. Study-wide background: Nucleic acid was either cDNA or gDNA, and it came from T cells, B-cell-depleted T cells, or PBMCs.

This CDR3 has 15 residues. V shed 1 base and J shed 0 bases, with 8 bases lying between them. Looked up from germline, CDR1 is MGHRA and CDR2 is YSYEKL. In the authors' workflow: Reference gene primer amplification gave nucleated cell count estimates. The method was immunoSEQ multiplex PCR; TCRdb's version includes in-frame clones alone and lacks a portion of them. D and trimming come from the DNA, and the V and J calls and clone size come from that table. The sample records some 120,000 clones, over 70% being singletons. This sequence originates from a man of 80 years or more with acute or convalescent COVID-19. Sequenced: peripheral blood. This chain connects TRBV4-1 to TRBJ2-3; D is unresolved. CDR3 sequence reads: CASSQGGHSTDTQYF. In DNA, the CDR3 is TGCGCCAGCAGCCAAGGTGGGCATAGCACAGATACGCAGTATTTT.